The 21 T cell receptor beta chains given below trace back to one sample, sequenced in a study of cytomegalovirus exposure and HLA in healthy donors. Researchers ran the PCR with 60 Vbeta and 13 Jbeta primers. Only in-frame clones appear in the TCRdb table, and some are missing; sequencing was by immunoSEQ multiplex PCR. The sample lists some 110,000 clones, 66% occurring once. Source material: PBMCs. Receptors originate from a man aged 18 to 35 in good health and CMV-seronegative.

The chain carries TRBV30 and TRBJ2-7, with D perhaps matching TRBD2 (6 bases). Trimming shortened V by 3 bases and J by 3 bases, and 12 bases separated the two germline ends. This CDR3 is 13 amino acids long. Germline V gives CDR1 GTSNPN, CDR2 SVGIG (reference sequence). CDR3 loop: CAWRGRDGYEQYF. In DNA form, the CDR3 reads TGTGCCTGGAGGGGGCGGGACGGCTACGAGCAGTACTTC.

The V call is TRBV7-9, the J call TRBJ1-2; 10 bases fit TRBD1. CDR3 length equals 17 residues. V lost 5 bases to trimming and J lost 3 bases; unmatched junction nucleotides: 12. Germline loops: CDR1 SEHNR, CDR2 FQNEAQ (reference sequence). This chain's CDR3 is CASSLGQGIESDYGYTF. The CDR3 nucleotides read TGTGCCAGCAGCCTGGGACAGGGGATAGAATCGGACTATGGCTACACCTTC.

The rearrangement links TRBV5-8 to TRBJ1-2, with D possibly TRBD1 on 5 matching bases. The CDR3 has 16 amino acids. Germline CDR1 and CDR2: SGHTS and YDEGEE. The V and J ends lost 4 bases and 3 bases respectively, with 19 bases between them. The DNA of the CDR3 is TGTGCCAGCAGCCCGCTGACGGGGGACGTTGACTATGGCTACACCTTC. Protein sequence: CASSPLTGDVDYGYTF.

V usage is TRBV7-6 and J usage is TRBJ2-7; D is possibly TRBD1 (5 bases). Trimming shortened V by 5 bases and J by 5 bases, and 10 bases separated the two germline ends. CDR1 is SGHVS, CDR2 FNYEAQ, per germline. This CDR3 is built from 12 residues. The CDR3 DNA is TGTGCCAGCAGCAGGGGAACCGACGAGCAGTACTTC. It translates to CASSRGTDEQYF.

The V call is TRBV6-5, the J call TRBJ1-4, with 7 bases fitting TRBD1. The CDR3 consists of 15 residues. V lost 6 bases to trimming and J lost 2 bases; unmatched junction nucleotides: 6. The germline V gene encodes CDR1 MNHEY and CDR2 SVGAGI. The CDR3 loop reads CASSLTGDTNEKLFF. The CDR3 DNA follows: TGTGCCAGCAGCCTTACAGGGGACACTAATGAAAAACTGTTTTTT.

J is TRBJ2-2 and V is TRBV15, with D hard to call. The germline CDR1 and CDR2 sequences are LNHNV and YYDKDF (reference sequence). V was pared by 0 bases and J by 6 bases, with 11 bases between. This CDR3 comprises 15 residues. CDR3 DNA sequence: TGTGCCACCAGCAGAGATCCTCGAGGTCCCGGGGAGCTGTTTTTT. Protein sequence: CATSRDPRGPGELFF.

This chain connects TRBV15 to TRBJ1-5; D is ambiguous. Per germline, CDR1 LNHNV and CDR2 YYDKDF (reference sequence). The V and J ends lost 0 bases and 1 base respectively, with 7 bases between them. The CDR3 consists of 15 residues. As DNA, the CDR3 is TGTGCCACCAGCAGAGAACAAGTGAGCAATCAGCCCCAGCATTTT. Its translation is CATSREQVSNQPQHF.

Written as DNA, the CDR3 is TGTGCCAGCAGTTCTTGGGGGCAGGACAATCAGCCCCAGCATTTT. It translates to CASSSWGQDNQPQHF. The rearrangement uses TRBV28 and TRBJ1-5; D is possibly TRBD1 (6 bases). CDR3 length: 15 amino acids. Per germline, CDR1 MDHEN and CDR2 SYDVKM. Trimming left V 4 bases short and J 3 bases short, with 13 bases between.

This chain joins TRBV15 and TRBJ1-4, with TRBD1 as a possible D gene (6 bases). V dropped 2 bases and J dropped 2 bases, with 18 bases sitting between them. The CDR3 spans 18 residues. Per the germline V gene, CDR1 is LNHNV and CDR2 is YYDKDF (reference sequence). The CDR3 is CATSRKGGPGGTNEKLFF. As DNA, the CDR3 is TGTGCCACCAGCAGAAAGGGGGGGCCCGGGGGGACTAATGAAAAACTGTTTTTT.

Note on this clone: At one of its ends the junction is not consistent with the germline gene, which may arise from a read error. This rearrangement joins TRBV10-3 to TRBJ2-3; the match to TRBD2 covers 7 bases. The CDR3 extends over 16 amino acids. Germline-derived CDR1 and CDR2 are ENHRY and SYGVKD. The CDR3 DNA follows: TGTGCCTTCAGTGATAAGCGGGAAAGTAAGTCAGATACGCAGTATTTT. Translated: CAFSDKRESKSDTQYF.

This clone was detected only a few times. J is TRBJ1-5 and V is TRBV7-9; 9 nucleotides match TRBD1. Germline lookup yields CDR1 SEHNR and CDR2 FQNEAQ (reference sequence). The CDR3 sequence is 13 residues long. J was trimmed by 9 bases and V by 4 bases; bases with no gene match: 4. The CDR3 bases are TGTGCCAGCAGCTCGGACAGGGGTTGGCCCCAGCATTTT. Translating it yields CASSSDRGWPQHF. Full variable domain (remainder filled in from reference TRBV7-9 and TRBJ1-5): DTGVSQNPRHKITKRGQNVTFRCDPISEHNRLYWYRQTLGQGPEFLTYFQNEAQLEKSRLLSDRFSAERPKGSFSTLEIQRTEQGDSAMYLCASSSDRGWPQHFGDGTRLSIL.

This CDR3 reads CASSLGAGTYEQYF. The CDR3 nucleotides read TGTGCCAGCAGCTTGGGAGCAGGGACCTACGAGCAGTACTTC. V and J are TRBV5-6 and TRBJ2-7; D is possibly TRBD1 (5 bases). Between the trimmed V and J ends, which lost 0 bases and 2 bases, there was a span of 9 bases. The germline V gene has CDR1 SGHDT and CDR2 YYEEEE. The length of the CDR3 is 14 residues.

In the case of this clone: One junction end does not reproduce the germline sequence, and a read error may be involved. V usage is TRBV11-2 and J usage is TRBJ2-7, with a tentative D call TRBD2 (5 bases). The CDR3 is made up of 13 amino acids. Germline CDR1 is SGHAT and CDR2 is FQNNGV. DNA for the CDR3: TGTGCCAGCGCCCGGGGTAGTACGGACTCCCAAAACTTC. Its translation: CASARGSTDSQNF.

This clone came up once. One junction end disagrees with the germline gene, perhaps due to a read error. The chain combines TRBV28 with TRBJ1-2; D ambiguous. From germline, CDR1 is MDHEN and CDR2 SYDVKM. The CDR3 spans 14 residues. Here the CDR3 DNA reads TGTGCCAGCAGCCTCGGGTCTACTAACTATGGCTACCCCTTC. The encoded protein is CASSLGSTNYGYPF.

This clone appeared once. The V gene is TRBV21-1, the J gene TRBJ2-2; the table names TRBD1, a call not compared with the DNA. TRBV21-1 is a pseudogene segment. This CDR3 contains 18 residues. CDR3 loop: CASSKEWPARGVTGELFF. For the CDR3, the DNA is TGTGCCAGCAGCAAAGAATGGCCGGCCAGGGGGGTCACCGGGGAGCTGTTTTTT.

The rearrangement joins TRBV19 to TRBJ2-1; D is possibly TRBD1 (5 bases). Trimming took 1 base from V and 4 from J, leaving 14 bases between them. CDR1 and CDR2 (germline): LNHDA, SQIVND (reference sequence). CDR3 length: 16 residues. The DNA of the CDR3 is TGTGCCAGTAGTATAGTAGGCAGGGTGGGATACAATGAGCAGTTCTTC. Encoded protein: CASSIVGRVGYNEQFF.

J is TRBJ1-4 and V is TRBV5-8; D gene unclear. V lost 4 bases, J lost 8 bases, and 21 bases lay in between. The CDR3 runs to 16 residues. Germline V gives CDR1 SGHTS, CDR2 YDEGEE. The CDR3 protein is CASSPREFDVREKLFF. DNA of the CDR3: TGTGCCAGCAGCCCACGGGAATTCGACGTGAGGGAAAAACTGTTTTTT.

This clone was counted only a few times. V is TRBV27 and J is TRBJ2-5; D is possibly TRBD2 (6 bases). The V and J ends lost 2 bases and 9 bases respectively, with 13 bases between them. This CDR3 spans 13 amino acids. CDR1 is MNHEY, CDR2 SMNVEV, per germline (reference sequence). DNA of the CDR3: TGTGCCAGCAGTTTAGGAGGGCTCGGGGCCCAGTACTTC. This gives the protein CASSLGGLGAQYF.

CDR3 nucleotides: TGTGCCACCGCTCCATGGACACTCCAAGAGACCCAGTACTTC. It yields the protein CATAPWTLQETQYF. V usage is TRBV7-6 and J usage is TRBJ2-5; a possible D gene is TRBD1 (5 bases). This CDR3 comprises 14 residues. V was cut by 10 bases and J by 1 base, with 16 bases left in between. Germline CDR1 and CDR2: SGHVS and FNYEAQ.

Only a few counts were recorded for this clone. The genes are TRBV7-9 and TRBJ2-7; D might be TRBD2 (5 bases). Germline values: CDR1 SEHNR, CDR2 FQNEAQ (reference sequence). Trimming stripped 11 bases from V and 2 bases from J, with 16 bases between. There are 13 residues in the CDR3. The CDR3 protein is CAAGGAEAYEQYF. CDR3 DNA sequence: TGTGCCGCTGGAGGAGCGGAGGCCTACGAGCAGTACTTC.

The gene calls are TRBV9 and TRBJ2-7; TRBD2 agrees at 7 bases. V lost 1 base to trimming and J lost 2 bases; unmatched junction nucleotides: 6. The CDR3 length is 15 residues. From germline, CDR1 is SGDLS and CDR2 YYNGEE. In nucleotides, the CDR3 is TGTGCCAGCAGCGTAAAGGGAGGGGCAACCTACGAGCAGTACTTC. It codes for CASSVKGGATYEQYF.